This record looks at one T cell receptor beta chain sequence and its context. Its target is not known. Likely a read error: the CDR3 ends without its conserved phenylalanine or tryptophan. The DNA is left out, because the CDR3 cannot be placed on it with certainty; the CDR3 is given as TCRdb lists it. The sample comes from a study of breast tumors, draining lymph nodes, adjacent tissues. Inclusive of both ends, the CDR3 amounts to 18 amino acids. The germline V gene has CDR1 LNHDA and CDR2 SQIVND (reference sequence). Breast cancer patients provided tissue from their axillary draining lymph nodes. Study-wide results and caveats: Data only fit, rather than demonstrated, lymph node origin of most tumor T cells. Compared with lymph nodes, tumors were less diverse; compared with nontumor tissue, more. Findings are consistent with lymph node origin and intratumoral expansion of most tumor T cells. Compared with basal-like, luminal-like tumors shared significantly more repertoire with nontumor tissue.

TCRdb redid the calling of the multiplex PCR reads with MiXCR, one entry per CDR3 protein. The repertoire holds 200,000 or so distinct CDR3 sequences, with approximately 30% as singletons. Sequencing was performed on axillary lymph node tissue. The chain is built from TRBV19 and TRBJ2-1; the table's D call, TRBD1, has no DNA check behind it. The receptor was derived from a female donor with breast cancer. Some clones in this sample may be carry-over from other donors' samples. CDR3 loop: CASSPIGGGRGNIGEPFC.